Below are 9 T cell receptor beta chains sequenced from a single sample in a study of T-cell reconstitution after alpha-beta-depleted transplantation in children. Preparation of the TCRbeta library used unique molecular identifiers. MiXCR was run by TCRdb on the PCR reads, yielding one entry per CDR3 protein. Of about 58,000 distinct CDR3 sequences listed, approximately 46% are singletons. Here the sequenced sample was PBMCs, mostly from graft donor cells, taken 360 days after TCRalphabeta/CD19-depleted stem cell transplant. Receptors were obtained from a male patient younger than 18 who had a stem cell transplant for acute lymphoblastic leukemia, so the T cells may come from the graft donor.

The rearrangement uses TRBV24-1 and TRBJ2-5; D perhaps matches TRBD1 (6 bases). Germline CDR1 and CDR2: KGHDR and SFDVKD. The CDR3 has 13 amino acids. V dropped 5 bases and J dropped 2 bases, with 8 bases sitting between them. This CDR3 is CATSGTAQETQYF. CDR3 sequence (DNA): TGTGCCACCAGTGGGACAGCTCAAGAGACCCAGTACTTC.

The chain is built from TRBV28 and TRBJ2-7, with unresolved D. Germline values: CDR1 MDHEN, CDR2 SYDVKM. There are 13 residues in the CDR3. V lost 8 bases and J lost 3, with 14 bases in between. The CDR3 protein is CASQRARYYEQYF. The CDR3 DNA follows: TGTGCCAGCCAAAGGGCCCGGTACTACGAGCAGTACTTC.

This clonotype was picked up one time. The chain joins TRBV27 to TRBJ2-1; D not resolved. CDR1 MNHEY and CDR2 SMNVEV come from the germline V gene (reference sequence). V shed 0 bases and J shed 4 bases, with 13 bases lying between them. The CDR3 covers 16 residues. CDR3 in DNA: TGTGCCAGCAGTTTATCGTTAGGGCTAGTATACAATGAGCAGTTCTTC. Amino acid sequence: CASSLSLGLVYNEQFF.

In this sample, this clonotype turned up a few times. The genes are TRBV19 and TRBJ2-7; D is perhaps TRBD2 (5 bases). CDR1 is LNHDA, CDR2 SQIVND, per germline (reference sequence). Deletions cut 1 base from V and 7 bases from J, with 14 bases between. The CDR3 is 14 amino acids. The CDR3 region is CASSIVATDGEQYF. CDR3 nucleotide sequence: TGTGCCAGTAGTATAGTAGCGACCGACGGGGAGCAGTACTTC.

The CDR3 region has the DNA TGCGCCAGCACAGGCTCCGAAGAGACCCAGTACTTC. Protein product: CASTGSEETQYF. This chain uses TRBV5-1 with TRBJ2-5; D is undetermined. The CDR3 covers 12 residues. The germline V gene encodes CDR1 SGHRS and CDR2 YFSETQ. V was clipped by 6 bases and J by 3 bases, with 9 bases between them.

V and J are TRBV11-2 and TRBJ2-1; the match to TRBD2 covers 15 bases. This CDR3 spans 16 amino acids. Germline V gene lookup returns CDR1 SGHAT and CDR2 FQNNGV. V was clipped by 1 base and J by 8 bases; unmatched bases: 3. The CDR3 sequence: CASSLGTSGRAHEQFF. Written as DNA, the CDR3 is TGTGCCAGCAGCTTAGGGACTAGCGGGAGGGCTCATGAGCAGTTCTTC.

V usage is TRBV24-1 and J usage is TRBJ2-1; 8 nucleotides match TRBD2. This CDR3 is 18 amino acids long. Germline V CDR1 and CDR2: KGHDR, SFDVKD. V lost 1 base, J lost 7 bases, and 14 bases stayed unmatched. The CDR3 coding sequence is TGTGCCACCAGTGATTTTAGGACGTCACGCCCGGGGGGGAATGAGCAGTTCTTC. Protein: CATSDFRTSRPGGNEQFF.

V usage is TRBV27 and J usage is TRBJ1-2; TRBD1 matches 12 bases. V lost 8 bases and J lost 8; bases outside the gene matches: 0. This CDR3 spans 11 amino acids. CDR1 MNHEY and CDR2 SMNVEV come from the germline V gene (reference sequence). The chain's CDR3 is CASGTGGGYTF. CDR3 sequence (DNA): TGTGCCAGCGGGACAGGGGGCGGCTACACCTTC.

The chain links TRBV7-9 to TRBJ2-3; TRBD1 or TRBD2 may be the D gene (6 bases each). The germline V gene encodes CDR1 SEHNR and CDR2 FQNEAQ (reference sequence). The CDR3 extends over 14 amino acids. The ends were cut back, 4 bases at V and 2 bases at J, with 10 bases in the middle. The CDR3: CASSSRGDTDTQYF. CDR3 nucleotide sequence: TGTGCCAGCAGCTCAAGGGGGGACACAGATACGCAGTATTTT.